This entry features one T cell receptor beta chain sequence. Measured with immunoSEQ multiplex PCR; TCRdb has only the in-frame clones, and not every one. Of roughly 500,000 clones listed, 89% are singletons. V was trimmed by 2 bases and J by 6 bases, leaving 7 bases between them. The CDR3 consists of 11 residues. The V gene's germline CDR1 is DFQATT and CDR2 SNEGSKA (reference sequence). This sample stems from a study of blood T cell repertoires in COVID-19. Study at large: PBMCs, B-cell-depleted T cells, or T cells were the source of the cDNA or gDNA that made up the material.

The Seattle site enrolled patients during active infection and followed them longitudinally. The origin of this receptor is a man aged 18 to 29 with COVID-19, enrolled during active disease. The chain combines TRBV20-1 with TRBJ1-2; TRBD1 might be the D (5 bases). Sequenced input: peripheral blood. In nucleotides, the CDR3 is TGCAGTGCTAGAAGACAGAATGGCTACACCTTC. The encoded protein is CSARRQNGYTF.